This TCR beta chain comes out of a study of OX40 agonist ivuxolimab in advanced cancers. General study results and limits: In the 0.1 to 3.0 mg/kg range, CD4+ and CD8+ blood T cells had expanded clonally by week 6.

The investigators sampled blood at baseline, at cycle 4 day 1, and at cycle 7 day 1. This clone was seen a handful of times. Its antigen is unknown. Profiling relied on immunoSEQ multiplex PCR, and the TCRdb table lists in-frame clones only, not all of them. Here the sample spans 55,000 to 70,000 clones, about 79% being singletons. V lost 5 bases and J 6 bases, leaving 17 bases between the germline ends. From germline, CDR1 is SEHNR and CDR2 FQNEAQ (reference sequence). CDR3 length: 15 residues. This rearrangement joins TRBV7-9 to TRBJ2-1, with a weak D call TRBD1 (6 bases). This TCR was recovered from an adult with an advanced solid tumor such as melanoma, head and neck, liver or kidney cancer. Sequencing was performed on CD4+ or CD8+ T cells sorted from blood, taken in a trial of the OX40 agonist ivuxolimab. The CDR3 DNA sequence: TGTGCCAGCAGCAAAAATACAGGGATTGTCAATGAGCAGTTCTTC. Translated, it gives CASSKNTGIVNEQFF.